This T cell receptor (beta chain) was captured by sequencing in a study of OX40 agonist ivuxolimab in advanced cancers. Points from the study as a whole: Both blood CD4+ and CD8+ T cells showed clonal growth by week 6 at 0.1 to 3.0 mg/kg. On average, a greater number of expanded clones characterised CD8+ T cells relative to CD4+.

V lost 3 bases, J lost 5 bases, and 4 bases stayed unmatched. The CDR3 runs to 14 residues. The germline V gene encodes CDR1 GTSNPN and CDR2 SVGIG (reference sequence). In the case of this clone: Its matching antigen is unknown.

Method: immunoSEQ multiplex PCR; TCRdb's copy keeps in-frame clones and lacks some. The table lists more than 80,000 clones, about 90% of them singletons. Autoimmune disease history or systemic immunosuppression barred patients. The receptor was derived from an adult with an advanced solid tumor such as melanoma, head and neck, liver or kidney cancer. Sequencing used CD4+ or CD8+ T cells sorted from blood, obtained in a trial of the OX40 agonist ivuxolimab. The V call is TRBV30, the J call TRBJ2-2; 9 nucleotides agree with TRBD2. CDR3 DNA sequence: TGTGCCTGGAGACTCAGCGGGGGGACCGGGGAGCTGTTTTTT. It translates to CAWRLSGGTGELFF.